A single sample gave rise to the 9 T cell receptor beta chains below, sequenced in a study of blood T cells in healthy people across ages (dated by TCRdb to 2015 to 2017). The library came from 5' RACE. Sequencing relied on an Illumina HiSeq 2500. A second PCR of roughly 6 to 12 cycles was run with a J-beta primer mix and a sample-barcoded 5' primer. The public reads were reanalyzed by TCRdb: fastp trimming at Q25, MiXCR alignment, in-frame beta chains only. CDR3 protein sequences are deduplicated, and each keeps its most common genes and DNA. The sample contains fewer than 950,000 distinct CDR3 sequences, around 34% of them found a single time. 13% of the sample belongs to the ten largest clones. Sequencing was done on a sample of blood. Receptors were obtained from a man younger than 35 in good health.

Of note for this clonotype: A much larger clonotype is one base distant, so this may be a read error. The J gene is TRBJ2-1, the V gene TRBV20-1; TRBD1 matches at 7 bases. With the DNA end fitting TRBJ2-7 better, the J assignment may be wrong. This CDR3 spans 16 amino acids. Germline V gives CDR1 DFQATT, CDR2 SNEGSKA (reference sequence). CDR3 coding DNA: TGCAGTGCTAGAAGGGGAGTACGGACAGGCTACAATGAGCAGTACTTC. This sequence encodes CSARRGVRTGYNEQYF.

The chain recombines TRBV20-1 with TRBJ1-1; D is unclear. V gave up 5 bases and J gave up 4 bases, with 11 bases separating them. The germline gives CDR1 DFQATT, CDR2 SNEGSKA (reference sequence). The CDR3 sequence is 12 residues long. CDR3 in amino acids: CSASGRSTEAFF. The CDR3 coding sequence is TGCAGTGCTTCCGGAAGGTCCACTGAAGCTTTCTTT.

The chain has TRBV29-1 and TRBJ1-2, with a tentative D call TRBD1 (5 bases). Germline V gene lookup returns CDR1 SQVTM and CDR2 ANQGSEA. CDR3 length: 12 amino acids. V gave up 0 bases and J gave up 4 bases, with 6 bases separating them. CDR3 region: CSVEEGLYGYTF. CDR3 nucleotides: TGCAGCGTTGAAGAGGGGCTCTATGGCTACACCTTC.

The rearrangement joins TRBV6-2 or TRBV6-3 to TRBJ2-1, with D perhaps matching TRBD1 or TRBD2 (5 bases each). V was cut by 6 bases and J by 10 bases, with 16 bases left in between. The CDR3 is 13 residues long. Germline CDR1 is MNHEY and CDR2 is SVGEGT. The CDR3 protein is CASSPGTLPEQFF. In DNA, the CDR3 is TGTGCCAGCAGCCCCGGGACCCTCCCGGAGCAGTTCTTC.

This clonotype has a handful of counts. The CDR3 nucleotides are TGTGCCAGCAGCTCCCGGACAGGGGTTATCGCAGATACGCAGTATTTT. This sequence encodes CASSSRTGVIADTQYF. V and J are TRBV7-9 and TRBJ2-3, with TRBD1 matching 9 bases. The V and J ends lost 4 bases and 4 bases, in that order; junction bases with no gene match: 9. This CDR3 contains 16 residues. Per the germline V gene, CDR1 is SEHNR and CDR2 is FQNEAQ (reference sequence). Using reference TRBV7-9 and TRBJ2-3 for the parts outside the CDR3, the full variable domain is DTGVSQNPRHKITKRGQNVTFRCDPISEHNRLYWYRQTLGQGPEFLTYFQNEAQLEKSRLLSDRFSAERPKGSFSTLEIQRTEQGDSAMYLCASSSRTGVIADTQYFGPGTRLTVL.

The rearrangement uses TRBV29-1 and TRBJ2-3; 8 bases align to TRBD2. V dropped 8 bases and J dropped 2; count of bases not matched to a gene: 6. This CDR3 is built from 13 residues. The germline V gene has CDR1 SQVTM and CDR2 ANQGSEA. The CDR3: CSFGTRVTDTQYF. The CDR3 bases are TGCAGCTTTGGGACTAGAGTCACAGATACGCAGTATTTT.

This rearrangement joins TRBV13 to TRBJ2-1; D tentatively reads TRBD1 or TRBD2 (5 bases each). Germline CDR1 reads PRHDT; CDR2 reads FYEKMQ (reference sequence). Between the trimmed V and J ends, which lost 3 bases and 7 bases, there was a span of 13 bases. This CDR3 is 14 amino acids long. The CDR3 nucleotides are TGTGCCAGCAGCTTGGGACGGTTTGTGAATGAGCAGTTCTTC. It yields the protein CASSLGRFVNEQFF.

This clonotype was observed many times. The chain employs TRBV7-2 and TRBJ2-2; 9 bases are a match to TRBD1. Germline CDR1 is SGHTA and CDR2 is FQGNSA. The CDR3 has 15 amino acids. The junction had 3 bases not matched to a gene; V was cut back by 2 bases and J by 5 bases. This CDR3 reads CASSLTTGGTGELFF. The CDR3 DNA sequence: TGTGCCAGCAGCTTAACGACAGGGGGGACCGGGGAGCTGTTTTTT.

This clonotype was picked up a small number of times. The V call is TRBV6-2 or TRBV6-3, the J call TRBJ2-5; 10 nucleotides agree with TRBD2. The V segment lost 4 bases and the J segment 11 bases; nucleotides outside the gene matches: 13. The CDR3 has 15 amino acids. Germline lookup yields CDR1 MNHEY and CDR2 SVGEGT. CDR3 amino acids: CASSFRTSGNNEQYF. Written as DNA, the CDR3 is TGTGCCAGCAGTTTTCGGACTAGCGGAAACAATGAGCAGTACTTC.